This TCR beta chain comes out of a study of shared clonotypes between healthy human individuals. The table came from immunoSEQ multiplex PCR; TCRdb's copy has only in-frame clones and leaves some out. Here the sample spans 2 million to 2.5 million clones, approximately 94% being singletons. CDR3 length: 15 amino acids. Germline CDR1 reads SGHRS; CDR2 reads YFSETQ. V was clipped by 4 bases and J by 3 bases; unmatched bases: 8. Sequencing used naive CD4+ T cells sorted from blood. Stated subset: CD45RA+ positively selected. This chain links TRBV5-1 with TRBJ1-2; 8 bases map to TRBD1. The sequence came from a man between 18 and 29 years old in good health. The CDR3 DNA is TGCGCCAGCAGCCCGTGGACAGGGCAGGACTATGGCTACACCTTC. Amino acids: CASSPWTGQDYGYTF.